Each of the 26 T cell receptor beta chains below was sequenced from the same sample in a study of Ad26.COV2.S vaccination and SARS-CoV-2 variants. Treatment in this sample: roughly 20 received Ad26.COV2.S at low or high dose, single or two shots; roughly five received placebo; per-sample allocation not given. After the first vaccine or placebo injection, samples were drawn on day 63. Measured with immunoSEQ multiplex PCR; TCRdb has only the in-frame clones, and not every one. Among about 680,000 clones, about 90% were seen once, and the ten largest hold approximately 1.5%. The sample consisted of peripheral blood, taken in a trial of Ad26.COV2.S vaccine versus placebo. The receptors shown here come from a person between 18 and 60 years old who received the Ad26.COV2.S COVID-19 vaccine or a placebo.

The chain uses TRBV30 and TRBJ1-2; D ambiguous. This CDR3 is built from 12 residues. CDR1 and CDR2 (germline): GTSNPN, SVGIG (reference sequence). Trimming removed 0 bases from V and 4 bases from J, with 6 bases in between. The CDR3 region is CAWSVNSYGYTF. The CDR3 nucleotides read TGTGCCTGGAGTGTAAATTCCTATGGCTACACCTTC.

The rearrangement joins TRBV12-5 to TRBJ2-1, with D possibly matching TRBD2 (6 bases). This CDR3 contains 13 residues. CDR1 LGHNT and CDR2 FRNRAP come from the germline V gene. V was shortened by 1 base and J by 9 bases, with 10 bases between the two germline ends. CDR3 coding DNA: TGTGCTAGTGGTTTGGGGGAGGAGGGTGAGCAGTTCTTC. This encodes CASGLGEEGEQFF.

The rearrangement links TRBV7-2 to TRBJ2-7; the match to TRBD2 covers 8 bases. This CDR3 comprises 15 residues. The J segment lost 0 bases and the V segment lost 5 bases, leaving 6 bases of the junction unmatched. CDR1 and CDR2 from the germline V gene are SGHTA and FQGNSA. CDR3 nucleotides: TGTGCCAGCAGCAGAACTAGCGGAAACTCCTACGAGCAGTACTTC. As protein: CASSRTSGNSYEQYF.

The CDR3 loop reads CASSTEAVTEAFF. CDR3 coding DNA: TGTGCCAGCTCAACGGAGGCTGTCACTGAAGCTTTCTTT. The gene calls are TRBV18 and TRBJ1-1; D ambiguous. The CDR3 loop spans 13 amino acids. The germline V gene has CDR1 KGHSH and CDR2 LQKENI. Trimming took off 5 bases at V and 4 bases at J, with 11 bases between the two ends.

The V and J genes are TRBV6-1 and TRBJ2-3; the D gene is possibly TRBD1 (6 bases). The CDR3 has 16 amino acids. The V and J ends lost 2 bases and 2 bases respectively, with 14 bases between them. Germline lookup yields CDR1 MNHNS and CDR2 SASEGT. The CDR3 nucleotides are TGTGCCAGCAGTGAAAGACAGGAGAGGGTCACAGATACGCAGTATTTT. Its translation is CASSERQERVTDTQYF.

This sequence joins TRBV6-5 and TRBJ1-5, with D perhaps matching TRBD1 (5 bases). The CDR3 consists of 15 residues. Germline V gives CDR1 MNHEY, CDR2 SVGAGI. V shed 0 bases and J shed 4 bases, with 10 bases lying between them. The CDR3 region is CASSYSRGVNQPQHF. The CDR3 coding sequence is TGTGCCAGCAGTTACTCGAGAGGGGTGAATCAGCCCCAGCATTTT.

V gene TRBV18 combines with J gene TRBJ1-4, with D possibly being TRBD1 (6 bases). V was trimmed by 7 bases and J by 4 bases, leaving 10 bases between them. Germline CDR1 KGHSH, CDR2 LQKENI. This CDR3 has 13 amino acids. The CDR3 DNA follows: TGTGCCAGCTACGACAGGATTAATGAAAAACTGTTTTTT. It is translated as CASYDRINEKLFF.

The chain links TRBV27 to TRBJ2-5; 7 bases fit TRBD1. Germline CDR1 reads MNHEY; CDR2 reads SMNVEV (reference sequence). The CDR3 has 16 amino acids. The trim removed 5 bases at V and 1 base at J, leaving 10 bases unmatched. CDR3 residues: CASSPPGRGFQETQYF. In DNA, the CDR3 is TGTGCCAGCAGTCCCCCGGGCAGGGGGTTCCAAGAGACCCAGTACTTC.

The chain couples TRBV6-5 to TRBJ2-7; a weak D match, TRBD2 (5 bases). Germline V lookup: CDR1 MNHEY, CDR2 SVGAGI. Trimming stripped 4 bases from V and 6 bases from J, with 10 bases between. CDR3 length: 12 residues. The CDR3 DNA reads TGTGCCAGCAGTTGGGCCGGAGGCGAGCAGTACTTC. Amino acid sequence: CASSWAGGEQYF.

This clone was detected only once. This chain links TRBV20-1 with TRBJ2-1; TRBD1 aligns across 9 bases. Germline assignment: CDR1 DFQATT and CDR2 SNEGSKA (reference sequence). After removal of 3 bases from V and 4 bases from J, the junction contained 4 bases not matched to a gene. The CDR3 is made up of 14 amino acids. CDR3 amino acids: CSASDGTGYNEQFF. CDR3 DNA sequence: TGCAGTGCTAGTGACGGGACAGGGTACAATGAGCAGTTCTTC.

The CDR3 DNA is TGTGCCAGCAGCAAAACGGGGGATTCACCCCTCCACTTT. As protein: CASSKTGDSPLHF. The genes are TRBV7-9 and TRBJ1-6, with D perhaps matching TRBD1 (5 bases). V was shortened by 5 bases and J by 8 bases, with 10 bases between the two germline ends. Germline CDR1 SEHNR, CDR2 FQNEAQ (reference sequence). The CDR3 has 13 amino acids.

To note about this clone: Other DNA sequences in the sample encode the same CDR3. The CDR3 loop is CASSLGQGGNQPQHF. The CDR3 nucleotides are TGTGCCAGCAGCCTTGGACAGGGGGGGAATCAGCCCCAGCATTTT. V is TRBV6-5 and J is TRBJ1-5; 10 positions agree with TRBD1. Trimming removed 6 bases from V and 4 bases from J; junction bases left unmatched: 6. CDR1 is MNHEY and CDR2 is SVGAGI in the germline V gene. The CDR3 totals 15 residues.

The chain carries TRBV3-1 (or the pseudogene TRBV3-2) and TRBJ2-7, with D perhaps matching TRBD1 (6 bases). The length of the CDR3 is 14 residues. Between the trimmed V and J ends, which lost 3 bases and 1 base, there was a span of 10 bases. The germline CDR1 and CDR2 sequences are LGHDT and YNNKEL (reference sequence). CDR3 amino acids: CASSHMTGSYEQYF. The CDR3 region has the DNA TGTGCCAGCAGCCACATGACAGGTTCCTACGAGCAGTACTTC.

This clone was found a few times. This sequence joins TRBV5-4 and TRBJ1-2, with TRBD1 identical over 8 bases. There are 13 residues in the CDR3. Germline V gives CDR1 SGHNT, CDR2 YYREEE (reference sequence). The V segment lost 0 bases and the J segment 5 bases; nucleotides outside the gene matches: 0. This chain's CDR3 is CASSLDRGYGYTF. The CDR3 DNA is TGTGCCAGCAGCTTGGACAGGGGGTATGGCTACACCTTC. Combining the CDR3 with reference TRBV5-4 and TRBJ1-2 gives the whole variable domain ETGVTQSPTHLIKTRGQQVTLRCSSQSGHNTVSWYQQALGQGPQFIFQYYREEENGRGNFPPRFSGLQFPNYSSELNVNALELDDSALYLCASSLDRGYGYTFGSGTRLTVV.

About this clone itself: Other DNA variants within this sample encode the same CDR3. The rearrangement links TRBV11-2 to TRBJ2-7, with D possibly matching TRBD2 (5 bases). CDR1 and CDR2 (germline): SGHAT, FQNNGV. This CDR3 has 13 amino acids. Trimming removed 1 base from V and 4 bases from J, with 8 bases in between. The CDR3 spells CASSLGGGYEQYF. The CDR3, as DNA: TGTGCCAGCAGCTTAGGAGGAGGATACGAGCAGTACTTC.

The rearrangement links TRBV18 to TRBJ2-7, with D possibly TRBD2 on 6 matching bases. Trimming removed 0 bases at V and 5 bases at J, with 8 bases between. The CDR3 runs to 13 residues. Germline V gives CDR1 KGHSH, CDR2 LQKENI. The CDR3 bases are TGTGCCAGCTCACCACCGGAGGGGCACGAGCAGTACTTC. Its protein product is CASSPPEGHEQYF.

The chain couples TRBV10-1 to TRBJ2-5; the D gene is possibly TRBD1 (6 bases). The CDR3 contains 14 residues. The germline CDR1 and CDR2 sequences are WNHNN and SYGVQD (reference sequence). The V and J ends lost 0 bases and 7 bases respectively, with 12 bases between them. The CDR3 sequence: CASSESIGGRTQYF. Written as DNA, the CDR3 is TGCGCCAGCAGTGAGTCGATAGGGGGTAGGACCCAGTACTTC.

This chain joins TRBV21-1 and TRBJ2-7; TRBD2 is the table's D call, not checked against the DNA. TRBV21-1 is classified as a pseudogene. The CDR3 is 15 residues long. CDR3 bases: TGTGCCAGCAGCAAAGAAAACGCGAGCTCCTACGAGCAGTACTTC. Translated: CASSKENASSYEQYF.

The chain is built from TRBV5-1 and TRBJ2-3; the match to TRBD2 covers 8 bases. From germline, CDR1 is SGHRS and CDR2 YFSETQ. With V trimmed by 0 bases and J by 1 base, 7 bases remained unmatched. This CDR3 has 17 amino acids. DNA of the CDR3: TGCGCCAGCAGCTTGGCCTCGAAACTAGCGGGCACAGATACGCAGTATTTT. It is translated as CASSLASKLAGTDTQYF.

The J gene is TRBJ2-4, the V gene TRBV7-2; 10 nucleotides line up with TRBD2. The J segment lost 8 bases and the V segment lost 1 base, leaving 11 bases of the junction unmatched. This CDR3 spans 17 amino acids. Looked up from germline, CDR1 is SGHTA and CDR2 is FQGNSA. The CDR3: CASSLDGSASGRYIQYF. CDR3 DNA sequence: TGTGCCAGCAGCTTAGACGGCTCGGCTAGCGGGAGATACATTCAGTACTTC.

The chain is built from TRBV12-3 or TRBV12-4 and TRBJ2-5, with a tentative D call TRBD1 (6 bases). The CDR3 contains 13 residues. Trimming left V 5 bases short and J 5 bases short, with 12 bases between. Here the CDR3 reads CASSPRQGETQYF. Written as DNA, the CDR3 is TGTGCCAGCAGTCCCCGTCAGGGGGAGACCCAGTACTTC.

V gene TRBV20-1 combines with J gene TRBJ1-1; D is ambiguous. With 3 bases removed from V and 7 bases from J, the gap between germline ends came to 9 bases. The germline CDR1 and CDR2 sequences are DFQATT and SNEGSKA (reference sequence). This CDR3 is built from 11 residues. In nucleotides, the CDR3 is TGCAGTGCTAGTCTTGCGGGTGAAGCTTTCTTT. Translated, it gives CSASLAGEAFF.

V and J are TRBV19 and TRBJ2-1, with D maybe TRBD2 (6 bases). The germline V gene has CDR1 LNHDA and CDR2 SQIVND (reference sequence). V shed 3 bases and J shed 7 bases, with 25 bases lying between them. The CDR3 length is 18 residues. Here the CDR3 reads CASSIPLGSGRAGNEQFF. The CDR3 bases are TGTGCCAGTAGTATCCCACTGGGTAGCGGACGGGCTGGGAATGAGCAGTTCTTC.

The chain is built from TRBV4-2 and TRBJ1-1; D unresolved. The germline gives CDR1 LGHNA, CDR2 YNFKEQ. The CDR3 contains 14 residues. The V end was cut by 3 bases, the J end by 2 bases, with 10 bases between. CDR3 loop: CASSQATPNTEAFF. CDR3 nucleotides: TGTGCCAGCAGCCAGGCGACCCCAAACACTGAAGCTTTCTTT.

The chain couples TRBV24-1 to TRBJ2-3, with 11 bases fitting TRBD2. CDR3 length: 18 residues. Trimming cost V 6 bases and J 1 base; bases outside gene matches: 11. CDR1 KGHDR and CDR2 SFDVKD come from the germline V gene. Here the CDR3 DNA reads TGTGCCACCAGTTTTACTAGCGGGAGTAAAGGTGGCACAGATACGCAGTATTTT. As protein: CATSFTSGSKGGTDTQYF.

The chain couples TRBV18 to TRBJ1-2, with D perhaps matching TRBD1 (5 bases). The CDR3 length is 14 residues. Trimming cost V 2 bases and J 3 bases, with 10 bases left between them. Germline lookup yields CDR1 KGHSH and CDR2 LQKENI. The CDR3 DNA follows: TGTGCCAGCTCACCAGGGACGGCTTACTATGGCTACACCTTC. It is translated as CASSPGTAYYGYTF.